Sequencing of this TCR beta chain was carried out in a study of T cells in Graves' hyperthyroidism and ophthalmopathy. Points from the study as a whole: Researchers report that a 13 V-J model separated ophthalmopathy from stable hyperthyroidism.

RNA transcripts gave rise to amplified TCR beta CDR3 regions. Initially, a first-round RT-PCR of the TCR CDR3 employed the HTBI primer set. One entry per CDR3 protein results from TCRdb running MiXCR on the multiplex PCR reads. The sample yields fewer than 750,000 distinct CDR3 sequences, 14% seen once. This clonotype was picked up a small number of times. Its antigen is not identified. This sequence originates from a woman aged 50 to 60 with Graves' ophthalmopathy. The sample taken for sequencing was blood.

The CDR3 DNA reads TGTGCCAGCAGCTCCCCGCGTAGGGGGACTAGCGGGAGAGGGTTAGGGCAGTTCTTC. This encodes CASSSPRRGTSGRGLGQFF. The chain recombines TRBV7-2 with TRBJ2-1, with 14 nucleotides matching TRBD2. There are 19 residues in the CDR3. Germline loops: CDR1 SGHTA, CDR2 FQGNSA. V dropped 4 bases and J dropped 12; count of bases not matched to a gene: 20.